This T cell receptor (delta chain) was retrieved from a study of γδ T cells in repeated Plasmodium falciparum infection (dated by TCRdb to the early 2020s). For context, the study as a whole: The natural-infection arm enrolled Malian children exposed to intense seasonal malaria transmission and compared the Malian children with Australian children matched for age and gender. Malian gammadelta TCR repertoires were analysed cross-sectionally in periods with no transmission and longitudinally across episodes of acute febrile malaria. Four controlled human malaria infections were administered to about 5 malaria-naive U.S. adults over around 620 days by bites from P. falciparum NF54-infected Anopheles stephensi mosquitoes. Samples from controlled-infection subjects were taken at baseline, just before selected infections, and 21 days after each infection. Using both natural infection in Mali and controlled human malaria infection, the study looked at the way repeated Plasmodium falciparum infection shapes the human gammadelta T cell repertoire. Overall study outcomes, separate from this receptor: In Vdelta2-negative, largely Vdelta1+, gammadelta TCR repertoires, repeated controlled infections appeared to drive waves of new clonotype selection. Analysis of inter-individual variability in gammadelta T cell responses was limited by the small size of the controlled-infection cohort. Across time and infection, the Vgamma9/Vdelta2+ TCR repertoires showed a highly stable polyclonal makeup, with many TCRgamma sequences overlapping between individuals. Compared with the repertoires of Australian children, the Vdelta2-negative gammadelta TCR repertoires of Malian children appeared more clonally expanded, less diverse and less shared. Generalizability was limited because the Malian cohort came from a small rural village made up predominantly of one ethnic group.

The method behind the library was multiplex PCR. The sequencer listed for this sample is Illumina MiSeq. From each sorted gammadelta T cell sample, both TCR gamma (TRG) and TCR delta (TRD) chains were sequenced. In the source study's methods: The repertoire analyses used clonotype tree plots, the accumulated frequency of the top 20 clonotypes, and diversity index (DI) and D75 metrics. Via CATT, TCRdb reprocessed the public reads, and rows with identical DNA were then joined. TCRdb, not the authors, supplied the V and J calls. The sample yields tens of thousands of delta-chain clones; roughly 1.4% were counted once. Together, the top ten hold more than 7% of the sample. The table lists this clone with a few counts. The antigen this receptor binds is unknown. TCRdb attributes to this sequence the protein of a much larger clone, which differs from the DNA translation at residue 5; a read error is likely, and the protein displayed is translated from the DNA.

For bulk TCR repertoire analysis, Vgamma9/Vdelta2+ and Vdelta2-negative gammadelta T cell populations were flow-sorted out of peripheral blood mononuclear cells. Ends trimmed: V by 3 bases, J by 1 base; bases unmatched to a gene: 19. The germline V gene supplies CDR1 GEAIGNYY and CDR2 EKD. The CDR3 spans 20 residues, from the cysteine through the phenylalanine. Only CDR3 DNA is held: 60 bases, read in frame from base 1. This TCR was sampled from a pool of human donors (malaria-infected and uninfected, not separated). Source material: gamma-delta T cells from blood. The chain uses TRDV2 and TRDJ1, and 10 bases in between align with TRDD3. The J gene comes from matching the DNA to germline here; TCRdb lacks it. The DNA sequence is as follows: TGTGCCTGTGACGCCGTCCCCACGACTGGGGGATTTATGGCCACCGATAAACTCATCTTT. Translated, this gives CACDAVPTTGGFMATDKLIF.